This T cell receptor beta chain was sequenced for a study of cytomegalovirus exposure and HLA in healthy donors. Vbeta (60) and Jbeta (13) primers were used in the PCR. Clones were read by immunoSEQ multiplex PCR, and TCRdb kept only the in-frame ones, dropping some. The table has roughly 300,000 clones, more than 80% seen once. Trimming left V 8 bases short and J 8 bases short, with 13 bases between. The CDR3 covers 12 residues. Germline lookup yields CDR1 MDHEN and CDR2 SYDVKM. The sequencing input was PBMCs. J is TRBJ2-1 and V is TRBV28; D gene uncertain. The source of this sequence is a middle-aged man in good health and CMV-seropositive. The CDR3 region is CASHSSSDEQFF. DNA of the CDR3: TGTGCCAGCCACTCGTCAAGCGATGAGCAGTTCTTC.